Listed below are T cell receptor beta chains from one sample, sequenced in a study of cytomegalovirus exposure and HLA in healthy donors. This table comes from immunoSEQ multiplex PCR, and its TCRdb copy is limited to in-frame clones, with some not included. The table includes about 150,000 clones, roughly 9.6% detected once. Source material: PBMCs. The origin of the receptors is a woman aged 40 to 55 in good health and CMV-seropositive. The CDR3 runs from the conserved cysteine through the conserved F or W. D genes are given only for firm matches. Clone size is given for some rows only: seen once, a few or many times, or a class if the clone is expanded.

>TRBV5-4|few|TRBD1|TRBJ1-1
TGTGCCAGCAGCTTGGGGACAGGGGAGAACACTGAAGCTTTCTTT
CASSLGTGENTEAFF
>TRBV7-3|few|.|TRBJ1-5
TGTGCCAGCAGCCCCCAGGGAGGGTTTGACAGCGCCTATAGCAATCAGCCCCAGCATTTT
CASSPQGGFDSAYSNQPQHF
>TRBV29-1|.|TRBD2|TRBJ2-7
TGCAGCGTTGGGGAGGGAATTGTAGGCGAGCAGTACTTC
CSVGEGIVGEQYF
>TRBV12-5|few|.|TRBJ2-3
TGTGCTAGTTCGAGGACAGATACGCAGTATTTT
CASSRTDTQYF
>TRBV5-4|.|.|TRBJ2-5
TGTGCCAGCAGCTTCCAGGGGACGCAAGAGACCCAGTACTTC
CASSFQGTQETQYF
>TRBV6-5|few|.|TRBJ2-7
TGTGCCAGCAGTTACTCTAATCAGGGGAAAGGCGAGCAGTACTTC
CASSYSNQGKGEQYF
>TRBV5-1|few|TRBD1|TRBJ1-1
TGCGCCAGCAGCTCGACCACAGGGGTGGGGAACACTGAAGCTTTCTTT
CASSSTTGVGNTEAFF
>TRBV9|few|TRBD1|TRBJ2-6
TGTGCCAGCAGCCCCCGGACAGGCCGTTACTCTGGGGCCAACGTCCTGACTTTC
CASSPRTGRYSGANVLTF
>TRBV7-6|.|TRBD1|TRBJ2-5
TGTGCCAGCAGCTTGAAGGGGGCGCATGGGGAGACCCAGTACTTC
CASSLKGAHGETQYF
>TRBV2|.|TRBD2|TRBJ2-1
TGTGCCAGCAGCGCCCCTCCGGGGGGTCTTGAGCAGTTCTTC
CASSAPPGGLEQFF
>TRBV18|.|TRBD2|TRBJ2-1
TGTGCCAGCTCCCCATCGCTAGCGGGGGGGACCTACAATGAGCAGTTCTTC
CASSPSLAGGTYNEQFF
>TRBV5-1|few|TRBD2|TRBJ2-5
TGCGCCAGCAGCCTAGGACTAGCGGGGGGTAGATCAGAGACCCAGTACTTC
CASSLGLAGGRSETQYF
>TRBV5-1|few|TRBD1|TRBJ1-2
TGCGCCAGCAGCCTAGGGGACAGATCTGATGGAGGCTACACCTTC
CASSLGDRSDGGYTF
>TRBV4-1|.|.|TRBJ2-3
TGCGCCAGCAGCCAGGGCCCAAGCACAGATACGCAGTATTTT
CASSQGPSTDTQYF
>TRBV6-5|.|.|TRBJ2-2
TGTGCCAGCAGTTACTCCTCAGGGACCGGGGAGCTGTTTTTT
CASSYSSGTGELFF
>TRBV5-4|.|.|TRBJ1-6
TGTGCCAGCAGCTTGGGGCAGGGGCGAAGCTCCTATAATTCACCCCTCCACTTT
CASSLGQGRSSYNSPLHF
>TRBV14|few|.|TRBJ2-3
TGTGCCAGCAGCCAAGATTCGTTGCGGGGCGCCTTCACAGATACGCAGTATTTT
CASSQDSLRGAFTDTQYF
>TRBV9|few|.|TRBJ2-1
TGTGCCAGCAGCGCCCGGGAAGGGGAGCAGTTCTTC
CASSAREGEQFF
>TRBV10-3|few|.|TRBJ1-1
TGTGCCATCAGTGAGTGGCCAGGGGATAGCACTGAAGCTTTCTTT
CAISEWPGDSTEAFF
>TRBV5-1|.|.|TRBJ2-3
TGCGCCAGCAGCTTACTTAATGGGCCAACCACAGATACGCAGTATTTT
CASSLLNGPTTDTQYF
>TRBV7-8|few|.|TRBJ1-2
TGTGCCAGCAGCTTTAGGAGGACAGACTACACCTTC
CASSFRRTDYTF
>TRBV4-1|.|.|TRBJ2-7
TGCGCCAGCAGCCAAGGCCCAAACAGGTTCTCCTACGAGCAGTACTTC
CASSQGPNRFSYEQYF
>TRBV11-2|few|.|TRBJ1-2
TGTGCCAGCAGCGGCGGGGGCTACACCTTC
CASSGGGYTF
>TRBV10-2|.|.|TRBJ2-3
TGCGCCAGCAGTGAGGGGCGGGGTTGGTATGACTCTAGCACAGATACGCAGTATTTT
CASSEGRGWYDSSTDTQYF
>TRBV7-2|.|.|TRBJ1-1
TGTGCCAGCAGCTTAGTCCGCGAGGCTTTCTTT
CASSLVREAFF
>TRBV2|.|TRBD1|TRBJ1-2
TGTGCCAGCAGTGAACTGGGACAGGTAAACTATGGCTACACCTTC
CASSELGQVNYGYTF
>TRBV9|few|.|TRBJ1-3
TGTGCCAGCAGCGTAGCCCCGGTCCTCTCTGGAAACACCATATATTTT
CASSVAPVLSGNTIYF
>TRBV5-4|few|TRBD1|TRBJ2-7
TGTGCCAGCAGCACAGGACAGGGACCCTACGAGCAGTACTTC
CASSTGQGPYEQYF
>TRBV5-4|.|.|TRBJ2-4
TGTGCCAGCAGCTCTTTAACAGGGGCCAAAAACATTCAGTACTTC
CASSSLTGAKNIQYF
>TRBV15|.|.|TRBJ1-4
TGTGCCACCAGCAGAGCCCCGACAGAAAATAATGAAAAACTGTTTTTT
CATSRAPTENNEKLFF
>TRBV27|few|.|TRBJ1-5
TGTGCCAGCAGTTTACTCAGGGGCCAGCCCCAGCATTTT
CASSLLRGQPQHF
>TRBV11-2|few|TRBD2|TRBJ2-5
TGTGCCAGCACCACCCCGGGGGGAGAGCGGGGGTACCAAGAGACCCAGTACTTC
CASTTPGGERGYQETQYF
>TRBV5-1|few|.|TRBJ2-3
TGCGCCAGCAGCTCTGGGGACTTCATTAGCACAGATACGCAGTATTTT
CASSSGDFISTDTQYF
>TRBV7-2|.|.|TRBJ2-5
TGTGCCAGCAGCTTTAACAGGGAAGAGACCCAGTACTTC
CASSFNREETQYF
>TRBV5-1|.|.|TRBJ2-3
TGCGCCAGCAGCTTTGGGAGTCGGGCAGATACGCAGTATTTT
CASSFGSRADTQYF
>TRBV6-6|.|.|TRBJ1-6
TGTGCCAGCAAGCGGGGAGGTGATTCACCCCTCCACTTT
CASKRGGDSPLHF
>TRBV20-1|few|.|TRBJ1-2
TGCAGTGCTAGCGGGGATTTTGGCTACACCTTC
CSASGDFGYTF
>TRBV6-1|few|.|TRBJ1-2
TGTGCCAGCAGCGAGGTGTCAGACTATGGCTACACCTTC
CASSEVSDYGYTF
>TRBV7-9|few|.|TRBJ2-3
TGTGCCAGCAGCTTAGATGGTTTGGCAGCAGATACGCAGTATTTT
CASSLDGLAADTQYF
>TRBV5-1|.|TRBD2|TRBJ2-1
TGCGCCAGCAGCTTGTCGGTGGCAAGCGGGGATGAGCAGTTCTTC
CASSLSVASGDEQFF